This passage covers 20 T cell receptor beta chains from one sample sequenced in a study of cytomegalovirus exposure and HLA in healthy donors. PCR primers comprised 60 Vbeta and 13 Jbeta primers. TCRdb keeps only in-frame clones here, not all; method: immunoSEQ multiplex PCR. Among tens of thousands of clones listed, around 71% were seen once. Specimen: PBMCs. The source of these receptors is a man younger than 45 in good health and CMV-seronegative.

The chain recombines TRBV5-6 with TRBJ1-3; D not certain. V gave up 0 bases and J gave up 4 bases, with 8 bases separating them. Germline CDR1 SGHDT, CDR2 YYEEEE. The length of the CDR3 is 14 residues. The CDR3, as DNA: TGTGCCAGCAGCTTGGCAAAAACAGGAAACACCATATATTTT. Encoded protein: CASSLAKTGNTIYF.

A few counts support this clone. The chain uses TRBV5-6 and TRBJ1-2; D is undetermined. Germline V gives CDR1 SGHDT, CDR2 YYEEEE. The CDR3 contains 15 residues. V shed 0 bases and J shed 5 bases, with 14 bases lying between them. The CDR3 DNA sequence: TGTGCCAGCAGCTTGGGTCGCAGGATGTGGTATGGCTACACCTTC. It yields the protein CASSLGRRMWYGYTF.

This chain joins TRBV4-1 and TRBJ2-1, with D perhaps matching TRBD2 (6 bases). CDR1 and CDR2 from the germline V gene are MGHRA and YSYEKL. The V end was cut by 3 bases, the J end by 4 bases, with 16 bases between. The CDR3 sequence is 16 residues long. The CDR3 sequence: CASSQSRGLEYNEQFF. The CDR3 DNA reads TGCGCCAGCAGCCAGTCTCGGGGACTGGAGTACAATGAGCAGTTCTTC.

This chain joins TRBV7-9 and TRBJ2-2; 8 bases are a match to TRBD1. Germline V gives CDR1 SEHNR, CDR2 FQNEAQ (reference sequence). The CDR3 spans 17 residues. The junction had 7 bases not matched to a gene; V was cut back by 2 bases and J by 2 bases. The CDR3 loop reads CASSLRLGTGNTGELFF. The CDR3 coding sequence is TGTGCCAGCAGCTTAAGATTGGGGACAGGAAACACCGGGGAGCTGTTTTTT.

The V call is TRBV25-1, the J call TRBJ2-7; TRBD2 aligns across 13 bases. The length of the CDR3 is 15 residues. J was trimmed by 7 bases and V by 2 bases; bases with no gene match: 5. Germline V gene sequence: CDR1 MGHDK, CDR2 SYGVNS. CDR3 amino acids: CASSEPGLAGREQYF. CDR3 coding DNA: TGTGCCAGCAGTGAACCGGGACTAGCGGGGCGTGAGCAGTACTTC.

The rearrangement links TRBV5-6 to TRBJ2-1; D is undetermined. V was cut by 2 bases and J by 6 bases, with 3 bases left in between. Germline V gene data show CDR1 as SGHDT and CDR2 as YYEEEE. This CDR3 spans 11 amino acids. CDR3 DNA: TGTGCCAGCAGCTTCGGCAATGAGCAGTTCTTC. As protein: CASSFGNEQFF.

The J gene is TRBJ2-7, the V gene TRBV5-8; TRBD1 might be the D (6 bases). CDR1 and CDR2 from the germline V gene are SGHTS and YDEGEE. This CDR3 region has 15 residues. V dropped 4 bases and J dropped 0 bases, with 14 bases sitting between them. CDR3 sequence: CASSLGAGDSYEQYF. The CDR3 DNA reads as TGTGCCAGCAGCCTGGGGGCAGGTGACTCCTACGAGCAGTACTTC. Full variable domain (outside the CDR3, taken from reference TRBV5-8 and TRBJ2-7): EAGVTQSPTHLIKTRGQQATLRCSPISGHTSVYWYQQALGLGLQFLLWYDEGEERNRGNFPPRFSGRQFPNYSSELNVNALELEDSALYLCASSLGAGDSYEQYFGPGTRLTVT.

The chain is built from TRBV4-1 and TRBJ2-7, with TRBD1 matching 8 bases. The germline V gene encodes CDR1 MGHRA and CDR2 YSYEKL. V shed 1 base and J 2 bases; nucleotides not matched to a gene: 4. The CDR3 extends over 15 amino acids. CDR3 sequence reads: CASSQVGQGTYEQYF. The CDR3 region has the DNA TGCGCCAGCAGCCAAGTCGGACAGGGTACCTACGAGCAGTACTTC.

The chain joins TRBV11-2 to TRBJ2-7; D may be TRBD2 (6 bases). Germline V CDR1 and CDR2: SGHAT, FQNNGV. V shed 3 bases and J shed 4 bases, with 7 bases lying between them. The CDR3 spans 12 residues. The CDR3 DNA is TGTGCCAGCAGCTTTAGCGGATACGAGCAGTACTTC. It encodes CASSFSGYEQYF.

This chain joins TRBV30 and TRBJ1-4; 7 bases are a match to TRBD1. The CDR3 totals 12 residues. J lost 4 bases, V lost 6 bases, and 2 bases had no gene match. Germline values: CDR1 GTSNPN, CDR2 SVGIG (reference sequence). In nucleotides, the CDR3 is TGTGCCTGTGGGACAGATAATGAAAAACTGTTTTTT. Translated: CACGTDNEKLFF. The entire variable domain, with the rest obtained from reference TRBV30 and TRBJ1-4, is as follows: SQTIHQWPATLVQPVGSPLSLECTVEGTSNPNLYWYRQAAGRGLQLLFYSVGIGQISSEVPQNLSASRPQDRQFILSSKKLLLSDSGFYLCACGTDNEKLFFGSGTQLSVL.

This clone was seen more than once but under ten times. In the same sample, other DNA sequences code for this CDR3. The rearrangement links TRBV4-3 to TRBJ2-7; D gene ambiguous. This CDR3 contains 14 residues. Per the germline V gene, CDR1 is LGHNA and CDR2 is YSLEER. V was cut by 0 bases and J by 1 base, with 7 bases left in between. This CDR3 is CASSQDRGSYEQYF. Here the CDR3 DNA reads TGCGCCAGCAGCCAAGATCGCGGATCCTACGAGCAGTACTTC.

On this clone itself: The identical CDR3 is also encoded by other nucleotide sequences in the sample. The chain joins TRBV10-1 to TRBJ1-1; TRBD1 might be the D (6 bases). This CDR3 spans 14 amino acids. The germline V gene encodes CDR1 WNHNN and CDR2 SYGVQD (reference sequence). V shed 0 bases and J shed 4 bases, with 9 bases lying between them. Written as DNA, the CDR3 is TGCGCCAGCAGTGAGTCTGGGGGCACCACTGAAGCTTTCTTT. Its protein product is CASSESGGTTEAFF.

Note on this clone: An end of the junction does not agree with germline; a read error may underlie this. The rearrangement joins TRBV20-1 to TRBJ2-5, with D unresolved. This CDR3 has 11 amino acids. Germline V gene data show CDR1 as DFQATT and CDR2 as SNEGSKA (reference sequence). The CDR3 here is CNATHQETQYF. The DNA for the CDR3 is TGCAATGCTACCCATCAAGAGACCCAGTACTTC.

The chain carries TRBV6-4 and TRBJ1-4; D may be TRBD1 (6 bases). Trimming removed 7 bases at V and 3 bases at J, with 12 bases between. The CDR3 has 14 residues. Per the germline V gene, CDR1 is MRHNA and CDR2 is SNTAGT. The DNA for the CDR3 is TGTGCCAGCACTTCGGACAGTCCTAATGAAAAACTGTTTTTT. Protein sequence: CASTSDSPNEKLFF.

This clone occurred a few times. The chain joins TRBV5-1 to TRBJ1-1; no clear D. The CDR3 contains 13 residues. Germline V CDR1 and CDR2: SGHRS, YFSETQ. Trimming left V 4 bases short and J 8 bases short, with 15 bases between. This CDR3 reads CASSRGGIEEAFF. For the CDR3, the DNA is TGCGCCAGCAGCCGGGGAGGGATTGAAGAAGCTTTCTTT.

The V gene is TRBV2, the J gene TRBJ2-1; the D gene is possibly TRBD1 (5 bases). The CDR3 spans 13 residues. The V gene lost 2 bases and the J gene lost 6 bases, with 8 bases spanning the gap. Germline V gene data show CDR1 as SNHLY and CDR2 as FYNNEI. CDR3 protein: CASSETTANEQFF. The DNA for the CDR3 is TGTGCCAGCAGTGAAACGACAGCCAATGAGCAGTTCTTC.

This clone appeared once. V gene TRBV27 combines with J gene TRBJ2-7, with TRBD2 matching over 9 bases. CDR1 and CDR2 from the germline V gene are MNHEY and SMNVEV (reference sequence). The CDR3 consists of 14 residues. V lost 6 bases to trimming and J lost 3 bases; unmatched junction nucleotides: 6. CDR3 loop: CASSKTSGDYEQYF. As DNA, the CDR3 is TGTGCCAGCAGCAAGACTAGCGGTGACTACGAGCAGTACTTC.

The chain couples TRBV11-2 to TRBJ2-3, with 9 nucleotides matching TRBD2. J was trimmed by 2 bases and V by 2 bases; bases with no gene match: 2. Per the germline V gene, CDR1 is SGHAT and CDR2 is FQNNGV. The length of the CDR3 is 15 residues. The CDR3 DNA sequence: TGTGCCAGCAGCTTACTAGCGGGACCCACAGATACGCAGTATTTT. This codes for CASSLLAGPTDTQYF.

This chain connects TRBV5-4 to TRBJ2-1, with 8 positions matching TRBD1. V shed 2 bases, J shed 8 bases, and the junction held 12 bases outside the gene matches. The CDR3 is 16 amino acids. From germline, CDR1 is SGHNT and CDR2 YYREEE (reference sequence). CDR3 DNA: TGTGCCAGCAGCTTCATTGGCAGGGGGCAGACTGATGAGCAGTTCTTC. Translating it yields CASSFIGRGQTDEQFF.

The rearrangement uses TRBV11-3 and TRBJ1-2; D may be TRBD1 (6 bases). The length of the CDR3 is 15 residues. Germline CDR1 and CDR2: SGHNT and YENEEA. The V and J ends lost 5 bases and 4 bases respectively, with 17 bases between them. CDR3 DNA sequence: TGTGCCAGCAGCCCGAGCCCGGGACAACCCTATGGCTACACCTTC. As protein: CASSPSPGQPYGYTF.